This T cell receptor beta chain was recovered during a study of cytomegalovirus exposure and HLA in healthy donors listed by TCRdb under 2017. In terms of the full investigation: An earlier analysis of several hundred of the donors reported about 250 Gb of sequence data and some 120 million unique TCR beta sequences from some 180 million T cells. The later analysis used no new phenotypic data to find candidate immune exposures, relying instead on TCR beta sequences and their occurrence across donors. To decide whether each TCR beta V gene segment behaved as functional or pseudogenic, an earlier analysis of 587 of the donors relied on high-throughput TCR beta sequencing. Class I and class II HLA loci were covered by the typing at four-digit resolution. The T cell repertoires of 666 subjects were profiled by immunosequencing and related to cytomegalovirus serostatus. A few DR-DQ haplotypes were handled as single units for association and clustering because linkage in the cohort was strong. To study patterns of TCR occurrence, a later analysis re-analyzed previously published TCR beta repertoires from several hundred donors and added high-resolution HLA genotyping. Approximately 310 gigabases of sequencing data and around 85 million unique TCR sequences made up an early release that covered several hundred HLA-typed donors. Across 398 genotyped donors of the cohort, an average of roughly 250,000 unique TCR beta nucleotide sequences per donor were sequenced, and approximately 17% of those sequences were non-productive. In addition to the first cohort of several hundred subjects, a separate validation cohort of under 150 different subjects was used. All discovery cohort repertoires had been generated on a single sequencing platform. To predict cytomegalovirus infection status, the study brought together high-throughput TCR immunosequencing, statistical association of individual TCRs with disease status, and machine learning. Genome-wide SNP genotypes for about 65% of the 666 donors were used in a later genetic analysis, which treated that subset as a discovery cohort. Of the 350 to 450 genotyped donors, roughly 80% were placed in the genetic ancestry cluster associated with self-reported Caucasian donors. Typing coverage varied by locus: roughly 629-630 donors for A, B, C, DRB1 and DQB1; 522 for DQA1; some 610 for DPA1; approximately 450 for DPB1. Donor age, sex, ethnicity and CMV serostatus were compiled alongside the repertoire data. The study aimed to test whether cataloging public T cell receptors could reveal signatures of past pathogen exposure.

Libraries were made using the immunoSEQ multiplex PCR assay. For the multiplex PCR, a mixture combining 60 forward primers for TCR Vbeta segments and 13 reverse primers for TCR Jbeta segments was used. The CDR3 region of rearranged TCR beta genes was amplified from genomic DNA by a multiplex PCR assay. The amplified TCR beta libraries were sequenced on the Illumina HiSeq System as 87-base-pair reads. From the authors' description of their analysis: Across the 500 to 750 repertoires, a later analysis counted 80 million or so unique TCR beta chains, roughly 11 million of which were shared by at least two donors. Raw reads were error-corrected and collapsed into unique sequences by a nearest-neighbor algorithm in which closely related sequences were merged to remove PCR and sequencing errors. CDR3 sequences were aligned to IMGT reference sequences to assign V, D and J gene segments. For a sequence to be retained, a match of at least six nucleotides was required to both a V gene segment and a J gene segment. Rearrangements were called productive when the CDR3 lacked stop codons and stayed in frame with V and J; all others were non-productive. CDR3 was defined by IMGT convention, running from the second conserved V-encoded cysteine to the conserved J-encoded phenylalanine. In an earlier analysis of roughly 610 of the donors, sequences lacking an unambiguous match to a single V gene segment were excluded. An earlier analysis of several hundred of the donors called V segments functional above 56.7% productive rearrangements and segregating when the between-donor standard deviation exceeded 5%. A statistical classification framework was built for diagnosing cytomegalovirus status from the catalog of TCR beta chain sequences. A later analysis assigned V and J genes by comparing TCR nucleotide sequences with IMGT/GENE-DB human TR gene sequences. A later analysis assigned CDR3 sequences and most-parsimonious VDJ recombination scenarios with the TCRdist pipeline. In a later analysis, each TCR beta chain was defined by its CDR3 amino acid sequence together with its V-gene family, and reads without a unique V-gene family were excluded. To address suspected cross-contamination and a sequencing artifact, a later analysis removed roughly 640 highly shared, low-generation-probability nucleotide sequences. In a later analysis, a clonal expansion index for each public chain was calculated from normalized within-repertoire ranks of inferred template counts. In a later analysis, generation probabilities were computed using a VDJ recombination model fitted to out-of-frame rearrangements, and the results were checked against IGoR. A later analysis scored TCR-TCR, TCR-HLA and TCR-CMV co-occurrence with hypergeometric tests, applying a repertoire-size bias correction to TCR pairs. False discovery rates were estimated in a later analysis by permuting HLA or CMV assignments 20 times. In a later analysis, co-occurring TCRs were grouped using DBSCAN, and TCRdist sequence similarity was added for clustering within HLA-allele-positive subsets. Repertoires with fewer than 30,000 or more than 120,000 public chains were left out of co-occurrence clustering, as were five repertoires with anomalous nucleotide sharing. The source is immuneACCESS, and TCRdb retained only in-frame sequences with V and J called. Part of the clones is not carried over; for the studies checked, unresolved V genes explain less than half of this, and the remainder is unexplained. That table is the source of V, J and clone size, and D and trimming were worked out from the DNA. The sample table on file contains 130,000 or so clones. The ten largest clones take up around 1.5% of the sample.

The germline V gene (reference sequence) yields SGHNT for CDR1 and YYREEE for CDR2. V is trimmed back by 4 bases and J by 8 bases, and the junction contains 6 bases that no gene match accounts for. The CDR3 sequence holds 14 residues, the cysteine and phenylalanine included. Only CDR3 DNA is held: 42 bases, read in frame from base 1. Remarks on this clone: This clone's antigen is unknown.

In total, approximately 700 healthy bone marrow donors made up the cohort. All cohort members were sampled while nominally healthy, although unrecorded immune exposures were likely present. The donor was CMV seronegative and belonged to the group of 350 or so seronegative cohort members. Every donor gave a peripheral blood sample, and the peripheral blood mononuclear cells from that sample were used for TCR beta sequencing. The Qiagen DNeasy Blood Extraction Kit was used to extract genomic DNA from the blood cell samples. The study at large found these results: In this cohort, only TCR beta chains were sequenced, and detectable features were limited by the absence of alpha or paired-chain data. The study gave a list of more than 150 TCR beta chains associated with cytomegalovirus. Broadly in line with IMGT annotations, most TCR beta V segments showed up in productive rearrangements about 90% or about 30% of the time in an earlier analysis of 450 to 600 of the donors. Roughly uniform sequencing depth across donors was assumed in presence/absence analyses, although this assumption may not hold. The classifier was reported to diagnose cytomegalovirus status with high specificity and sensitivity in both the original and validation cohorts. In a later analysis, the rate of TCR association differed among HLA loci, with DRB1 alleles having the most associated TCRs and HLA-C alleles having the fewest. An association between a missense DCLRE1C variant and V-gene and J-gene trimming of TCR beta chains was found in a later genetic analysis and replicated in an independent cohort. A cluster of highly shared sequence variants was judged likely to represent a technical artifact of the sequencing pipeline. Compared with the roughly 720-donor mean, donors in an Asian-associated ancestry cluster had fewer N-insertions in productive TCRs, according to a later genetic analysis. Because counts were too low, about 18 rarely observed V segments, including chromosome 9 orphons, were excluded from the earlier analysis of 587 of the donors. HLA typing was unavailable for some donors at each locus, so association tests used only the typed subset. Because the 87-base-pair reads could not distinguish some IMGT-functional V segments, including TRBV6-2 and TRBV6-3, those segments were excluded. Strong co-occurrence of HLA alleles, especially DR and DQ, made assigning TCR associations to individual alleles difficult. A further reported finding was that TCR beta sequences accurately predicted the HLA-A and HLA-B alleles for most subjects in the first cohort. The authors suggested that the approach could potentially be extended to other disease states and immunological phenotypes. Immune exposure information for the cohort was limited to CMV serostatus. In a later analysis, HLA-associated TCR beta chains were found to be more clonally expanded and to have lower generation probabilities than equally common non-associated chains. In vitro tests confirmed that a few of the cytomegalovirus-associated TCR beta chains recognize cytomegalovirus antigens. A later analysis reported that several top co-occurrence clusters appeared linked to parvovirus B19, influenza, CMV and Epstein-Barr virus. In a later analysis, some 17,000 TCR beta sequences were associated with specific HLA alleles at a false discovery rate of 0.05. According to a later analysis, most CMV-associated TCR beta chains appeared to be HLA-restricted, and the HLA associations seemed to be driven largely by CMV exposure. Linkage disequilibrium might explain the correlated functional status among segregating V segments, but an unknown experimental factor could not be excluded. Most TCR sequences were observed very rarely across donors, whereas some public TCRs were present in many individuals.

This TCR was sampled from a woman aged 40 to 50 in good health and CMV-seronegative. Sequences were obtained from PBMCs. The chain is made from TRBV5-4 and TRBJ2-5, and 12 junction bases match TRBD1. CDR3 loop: CASSNRDRGQTQYF. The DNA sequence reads TGTGCCAGCAGCAACCGGGACAGGGGGCAAACCCAGTACTTC.